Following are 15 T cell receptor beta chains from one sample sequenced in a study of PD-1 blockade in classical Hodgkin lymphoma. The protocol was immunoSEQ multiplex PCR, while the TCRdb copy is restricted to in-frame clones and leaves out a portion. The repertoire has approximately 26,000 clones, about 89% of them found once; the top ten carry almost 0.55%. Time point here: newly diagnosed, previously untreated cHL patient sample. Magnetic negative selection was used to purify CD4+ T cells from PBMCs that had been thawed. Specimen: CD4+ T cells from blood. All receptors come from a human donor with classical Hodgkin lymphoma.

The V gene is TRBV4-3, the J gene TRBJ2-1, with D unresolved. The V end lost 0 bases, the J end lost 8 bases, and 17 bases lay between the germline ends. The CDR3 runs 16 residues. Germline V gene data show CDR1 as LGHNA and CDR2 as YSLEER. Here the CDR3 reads CASSQDGFLRDDEQFF. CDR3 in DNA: TGCGCCAGCAGCCAAGATGGTTTCCTTAGGGATGATGAGCAGTTCTTC.

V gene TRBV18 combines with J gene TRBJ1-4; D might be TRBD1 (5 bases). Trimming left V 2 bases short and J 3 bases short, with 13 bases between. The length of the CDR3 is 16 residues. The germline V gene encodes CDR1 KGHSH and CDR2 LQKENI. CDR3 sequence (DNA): TGTGCCAGCTCACCAGGACGGTTAGGGGCTAATGAAAAACTGTTTTTT. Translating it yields CASSPGRLGANEKLFF.

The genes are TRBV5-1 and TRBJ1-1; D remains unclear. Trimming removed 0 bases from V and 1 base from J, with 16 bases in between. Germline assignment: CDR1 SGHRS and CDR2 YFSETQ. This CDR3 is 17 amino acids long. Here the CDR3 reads CASSLEQLHSRNTEAFF. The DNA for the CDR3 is TGCGCCAGCAGCTTGGAACAGCTCCACAGCAGGAACACTGAAGCTTTCTTT.

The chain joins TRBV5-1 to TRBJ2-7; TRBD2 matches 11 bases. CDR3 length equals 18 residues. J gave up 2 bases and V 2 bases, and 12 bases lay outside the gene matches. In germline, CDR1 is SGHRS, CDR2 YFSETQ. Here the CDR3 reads CASSLHSGGASWTYEQYF. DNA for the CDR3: TGCGCCAGCAGCTTACATAGCGGGGGGGCTTCGTGGACCTACGAGCAGTACTTC.

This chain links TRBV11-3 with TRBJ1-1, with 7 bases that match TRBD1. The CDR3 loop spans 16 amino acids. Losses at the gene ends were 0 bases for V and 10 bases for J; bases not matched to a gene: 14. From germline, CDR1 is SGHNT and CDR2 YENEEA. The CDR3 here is CASSLDRVGGAVGAFF. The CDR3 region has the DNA TGTGCCAGCAGCTTAGATCGGGTAGGGGGCGCCGTAGGAGCTTTCTTT. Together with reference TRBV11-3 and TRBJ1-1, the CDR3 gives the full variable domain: EAGVVQSPRYKIIEKKQPVAFWCNPISGHNTLYWYLQNLGQGPELLIRYENEEAVDDSQLPKDRFSAERLKGVDSTLKIQPAELGDSAVYLCASSLDRVGGAVGAFFGQGTRLTVV.

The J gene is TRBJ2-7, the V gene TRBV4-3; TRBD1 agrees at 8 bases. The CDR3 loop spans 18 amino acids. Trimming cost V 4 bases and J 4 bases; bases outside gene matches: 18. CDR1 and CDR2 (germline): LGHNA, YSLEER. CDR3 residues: CASSPHYTGTGAPYEQYF. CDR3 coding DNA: TGCGCCAGCAGCCCCCATTATACCGGGACAGGCGCTCCATACGAGCAGTACTTC.

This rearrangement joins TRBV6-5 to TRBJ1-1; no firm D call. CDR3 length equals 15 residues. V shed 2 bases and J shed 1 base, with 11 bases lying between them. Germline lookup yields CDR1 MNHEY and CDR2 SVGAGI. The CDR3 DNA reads TGTGCCAGCAGTTACCTGGGCAGGAAGAACACTGAAGCTTTCTTT. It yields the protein CASSYLGRKNTEAFF.

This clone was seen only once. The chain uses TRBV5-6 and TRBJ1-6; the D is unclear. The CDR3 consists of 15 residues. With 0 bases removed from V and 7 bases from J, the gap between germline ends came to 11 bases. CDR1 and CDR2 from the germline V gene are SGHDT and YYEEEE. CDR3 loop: CASSLERGLNSPLHF. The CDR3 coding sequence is TGTGCCAGCAGCTTGGAACGAGGGTTGAATTCACCCCTCCACTTT.

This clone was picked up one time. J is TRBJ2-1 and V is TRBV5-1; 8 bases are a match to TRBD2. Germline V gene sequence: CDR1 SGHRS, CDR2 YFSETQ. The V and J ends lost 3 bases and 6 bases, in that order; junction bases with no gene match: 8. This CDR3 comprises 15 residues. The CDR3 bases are TGCGCCAGCAGCTGGGGTGGAGCGGGGGTCAATGAGCAGTTCTTC. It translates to CASSWGGAGVNEQFF.

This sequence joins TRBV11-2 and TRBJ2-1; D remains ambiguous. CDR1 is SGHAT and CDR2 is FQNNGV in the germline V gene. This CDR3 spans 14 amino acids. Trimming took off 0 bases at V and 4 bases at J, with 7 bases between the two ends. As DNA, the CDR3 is TGTGCCAGCAGCTTAGAGGCCTCATACAATGAGCAGTTCTTC. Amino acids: CASSLEASYNEQFF.

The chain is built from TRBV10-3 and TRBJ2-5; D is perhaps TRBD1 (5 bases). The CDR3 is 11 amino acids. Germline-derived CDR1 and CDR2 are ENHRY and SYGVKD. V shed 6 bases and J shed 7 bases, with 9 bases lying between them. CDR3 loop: CAIRGRGTQYF. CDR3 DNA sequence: TGTGCCATCAGGGGTAGGGGGACCCAGTACTTC.

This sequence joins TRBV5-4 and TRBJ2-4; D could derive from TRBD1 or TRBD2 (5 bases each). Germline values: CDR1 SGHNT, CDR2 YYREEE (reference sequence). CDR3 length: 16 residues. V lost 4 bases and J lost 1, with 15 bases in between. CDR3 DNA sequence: TGTGCCAGCAGCCAGGACGGGGCCCCTGCCAAAAACATTCAGTACTTC. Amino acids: CASSQDGAPAKNIQYF.

This CDR3 is CASSQGGTAANYGYTF. DNA for the CDR3: TGTGCCAGCAGCCAGGGGGGGACAGCAGCTAACTATGGCTACACCTTC. The rearrangement links TRBV7-9 to TRBJ1-2, with 7 bases that match TRBD1. The CDR3 is 16 amino acids. V trimming: 5 bases; J trimming: 0 bases; junction bases outside the gene matches: 9. Germline assignment: CDR1 SEHNR and CDR2 FQNEAQ (reference sequence).

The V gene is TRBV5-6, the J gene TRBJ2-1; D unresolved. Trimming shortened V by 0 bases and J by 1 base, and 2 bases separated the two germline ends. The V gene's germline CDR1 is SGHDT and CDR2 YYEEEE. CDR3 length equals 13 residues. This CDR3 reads CASSLGSYNEQFF. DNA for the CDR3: TGTGCCAGCAGCTTGGGTTCCTACAATGAGCAGTTCTTC.

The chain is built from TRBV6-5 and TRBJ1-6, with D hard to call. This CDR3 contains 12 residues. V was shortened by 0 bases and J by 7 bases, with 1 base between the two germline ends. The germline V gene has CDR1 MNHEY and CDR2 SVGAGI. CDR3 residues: CASSYSNSPLHF. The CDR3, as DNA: TGTGCCAGCAGTTACTCGAATTCACCCCTCCACTTT.